The TCR beta chain described here comes from a study of cytomegalovirus exposure and HLA in healthy donors. From germline, CDR1 is SGHTA and CDR2 FQGNSA. This CDR3 contains 19 residues. Germline trimming cut 5 bases from V and 2 bases from J; bases unmatched to any gene: 11. PCR employed 60 Vbeta and 13 Jbeta primers. Sequencing used immunoSEQ multiplex PCR; TCRdb keeps in-frame clones, though not all of them. The table has fewer than 70,000 clones, roughly 80% seen once. The sequence derives from a human donor in good health. V and J are TRBV7-2 and TRBJ2-6; 11 nucleotides line up with TRBD2. What was sequenced was PBMCs. This CDR3 is CASSLVSGLAAAGANVLTF. The CDR3 nucleotides read TGTGCCAGCAGCCTCGTCTCGGGACTAGCGGCTGCTGGGGCCAACGTCCTGACTTTC. The full variable domain, its missing parts supplied by reference TRBV7-2 and TRBJ2-6, is GAGVSQSPSNKVTEKGKDVELRCDPISGHTALYWYRQSLGQGLEFLIYFQGNSAPDKSGLPSDRFSAERTGGSVSTLTIQRTQQEDSAVYLCASSLVSGLAAAGANVLTFGAGSRLTVL.